The source of this TCR beta chain is a study of T-cell memory formation after mild COVID-19. Overall study context: Clusters were largely donor specific. Study-wide points: From day 15 to 85, contracting clones were balanced between CD4 and CD8, whereas later expanders leaned toward CD4+. Some clones that responded turned up in pre-infection memory, which suggests that cross-reactive memory joined in. Contracting CD8+ clones were enriched in EMRA, CD4+ mainly in CM and EM.

This clonotype has just a few counts. Antigen: not known. TCRdb independently ran MiXCR on the 5' RACE reads; one entry per CDR3 protein. Here the sample spans roughly 280,000 distinct CDR3 sequences, under 8.5% being singletons. The CDR3 is made up of 13 amino acids. V lost 0 bases, J lost 4 bases, and 4 bases lay in between. CDR1 and CDR2 (germline): MGHRA, YSYEKL. Sequencing used PBMCs or a T cell subset sorted from them (not recorded which). The sequence was obtained from a man aged 18 to 29 who had mild COVID-19 (a few samples of this study predate the infection). Cell type and time point are not known. This chain uses TRBV4-1 with TRBJ1-3; D is unresolved. This CDR3 is CASSQEEGNTIYF. CDR3 nucleotides: TGCGCCAGCAGCCAAGAAGAAGGAAACACCATATATTTT.